The 10 T cell receptor beta chains below were found in one sample sequenced in a study of blood T cell repertoires in COVID-19. Here immunoSEQ multiplex PCR was the method, and the copy in TCRdb shows in-frame clones only, minus some. The profile shows about 160,000 clones, 60% to 85% of them singletons. The material sequenced was peripheral blood. The receptors shown here come from a man in his 60s with acute or convalescent COVID-19.

The V gene is TRBV24-1, the J gene TRBJ1-2, with 8 nucleotides matching TRBD1. CDR3 length equals 16 residues. Germline values: CDR1 KGHDR, CDR2 SFDVKD. With V trimmed by 4 bases and J by 4 bases, 10 bases remained unmatched. CDR3 in DNA: TGTGCCACCAGTGAGTCGGGACAGGATCATCTCTATGGCTACACCTTC. This codes for CATSESGQDHLYGYTF.

The V gene is TRBV19, the J gene TRBJ1-4, with a tentative D call TRBD1 (5 bases). The CDR3 length is 14 residues. CDR1 is LNHDA, CDR2 SQIVND, per germline (reference sequence). V lost 3 bases to trimming and J lost 3 bases, with 8 bases between them. The CDR3 nucleotides read TGTGCCAGTAGTATTGGGGGGTCTAATGAAAAACTGTTTTTT. Translated: CASSIGGSNEKLFF.

This rearrangement joins TRBV5-6 to TRBJ1-2; tentative D call: TRBD1 (5 bases). The length of the CDR3 is 15 residues. CDR1 and CDR2 (germline): SGHDT, YYEEEE. Trimming removed 4 bases at V and 3 bases at J, with 16 bases between. The CDR3 coding sequence is TGTGCCAGCAGCAACCAAGGGGAAGAGGACTATGGCTACACCTTC. Translation gives CASSNQGEEDYGYTF.

V usage is TRBV7-3 and J usage is TRBJ2-1; 11 positions agree with TRBD1. Germline CDR1 is SGHTA and CDR2 is FQGTGA. CDR3 length equals 16 residues. The V gene end was trimmed by 4 bases and the J gene end by 6 bases; junction bases not matched to a gene: 8. This CDR3 is CASSSLPGTGGNEQFF. Written as DNA, the CDR3 is TGTGCCAGCAGCTCTCTTCCCGGGACAGGGGGCAATGAGCAGTTCTTC.

CDR3 bases: TGTGCCACCAGTGATTCCCCAGGCACCGGGGAGCTGTTTTTT. Protein sequence: CATSDSPGTGELFF. V usage is TRBV24-1 and J usage is TRBJ2-2, with D unclear. Trimming stripped 2 bases from V and 4 bases from J, with 7 bases between. The CDR3 is 14 residues long. Germline V gene lookup returns CDR1 KGHDR and CDR2 SFDVKD.

V and J are TRBV19 and TRBJ2-5; 8 positions agree with TRBD2. CDR3 length: 14 residues. V was clipped by 5 bases and J by 4 bases; unmatched bases: 6. Germline values: CDR1 LNHDA, CDR2 SQIVND (reference sequence). The CDR3 spells CASSSAGGGETQYF. The CDR3 DNA reads TGTGCCAGTAGTTCCGCGGGGGGAGGAGAGACCCAGTACTTC.

The chain couples TRBV27 to TRBJ2-7, with 8 bases aligning to TRBD2. The CDR3 is 14 amino acids. The J segment lost 4 bases and the V segment lost 6 bases, leaving 8 bases of the junction unmatched. The germline CDR1 and CDR2 sequences are MNHEY and SMNVEV (reference sequence). CDR3 amino acids: CASSLAGGYYEQYF. The CDR3 coding sequence is TGTGCCAGCAGCCTGGCGGGGGGCTATTACGAGCAGTACTTC.

The chain combines TRBV5-1 with TRBJ2-2; D is undetermined. Looked up from germline, CDR1 is SGHRS and CDR2 is YFSETQ. This CDR3 is built from 14 residues. V shed 0 bases and J shed 5 bases, with 8 bases lying between them. The CDR3 bases are TGCGCCAGCAGCTTGGAAACACCGACCGGGGAGCTGTTTTTT. It translates to CASSLETPTGELFF.

This clone was found once. The CDR3 loop reads CASSPWTSGGTDTQYF. The DNA of the CDR3 is TGTGCCAGCAGTCCCTGGACTAGCGGGGGTACAGATACGCAGTATTTT. The rearrangement joins TRBV6-2 or TRBV6-3 to TRBJ2-3; TRBD2 aligns across 13 bases. V dropped 5 bases and J dropped 3; count of bases not matched to a gene: 5. Germline CDR1 reads MNHEY; CDR2 reads SVGEGT. The CDR3 has 16 residues.

The V and J genes are TRBV30 and TRBJ1-1, with a weak D call TRBD1 (5 bases). CDR3 size: 14 residues. Germline CDR1 is GTSNPN and CDR2 is SVGIG (reference sequence). V lost 1 base to trimming and J lost 3 bases, with 12 bases between them. The CDR3 loop is CAWSGNPGDTEAFF. The CDR3 DNA is TGTGCCTGGAGTGGGAATCCGGGGGACACTGAAGCTTTCTTT.